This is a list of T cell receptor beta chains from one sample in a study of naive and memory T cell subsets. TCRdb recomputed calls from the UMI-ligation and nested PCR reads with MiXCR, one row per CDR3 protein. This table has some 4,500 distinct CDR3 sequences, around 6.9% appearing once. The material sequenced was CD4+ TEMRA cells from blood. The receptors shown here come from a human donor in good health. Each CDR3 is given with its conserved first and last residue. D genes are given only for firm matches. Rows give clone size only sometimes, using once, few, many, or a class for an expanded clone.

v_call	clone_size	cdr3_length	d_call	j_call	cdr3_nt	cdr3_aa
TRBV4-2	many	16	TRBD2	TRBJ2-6	TGTGCCTCACGGCTAGCGGGAAACACTGGGGCCAACGTCCTGACTTTC	CASRLAGNTGANVLTF
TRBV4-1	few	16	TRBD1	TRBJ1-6	TGCGCCAGCAGCCAAAAAGGGACAGGGTATCATTCACCCCTCCACTTT	CASSQKGTGYHSPLHF
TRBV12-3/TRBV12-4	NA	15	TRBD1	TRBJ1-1	TGTGCCAGCAGTCCCCAGGGACAGCTGAACACTGAAGCTTTCTTT	CASSPQGQLNTEAFF
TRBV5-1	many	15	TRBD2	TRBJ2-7	TGCGCCAGCAGCTTGGACCCGGGACTAGCGGGCGAGCAGTACTTC	CASSLDPGLAGEQYF
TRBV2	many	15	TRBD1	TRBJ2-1	TGTGCCAGCTCCTTCGACAGGGGAAGTGAGAATGAGCAGTTCTTC	CASSFDRGSENEQFF
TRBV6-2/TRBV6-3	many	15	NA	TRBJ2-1	TGTGCCAGCAGTTACGGGTGGGAAAGCTACAATGAGCAGTTCTTC	CASSYGWESYNEQFF
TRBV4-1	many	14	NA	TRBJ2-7	TGCGCCAGCAGCCAGCAGGGTTTACCCTACGAGCAGTACTTC	CASSQQGLPYEQYF
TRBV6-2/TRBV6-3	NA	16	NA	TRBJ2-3	TGTGCCAGCAGTTACTCGAAGATCGAGGGGACAGATACGCAGTATTTT	CASSYSKIEGTDTQYF
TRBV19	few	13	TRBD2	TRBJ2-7	TGTGCCAGTAGGACTAGCGGGACCTACGAGCAGTACTTC	CASRTSGTYEQYF
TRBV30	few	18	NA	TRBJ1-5	TGTGCCTGGAATTCCGGGGGGGCCGGCGTGAATAGCAATCAGCCCCAGCATTTT	CAWNSGGAGVNSNQPQHF
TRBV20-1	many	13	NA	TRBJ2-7	TGCAGTGCCCCAAGGTACTCGGCCTACGAGCAGTACTTC	CSAPRYSAYEQYF
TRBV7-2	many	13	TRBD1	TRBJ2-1	TGTGCCAGCAGCTACGACAGGGCGAATGAGCAGTTCTTC	CASSYDRANEQFF
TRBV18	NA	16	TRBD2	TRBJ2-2	TGTGCCAGCTCACCACGCACGGGAGGGAGGACCGGGGAGCTGTTTTTT	CASSPRTGGRTGELFF
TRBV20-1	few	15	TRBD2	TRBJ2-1	TGCAGTGCTAAGGAGAGCGGGAGGGGGTCCAATGAGCAGTTCTTC	CSAKESGRGSNEQFF
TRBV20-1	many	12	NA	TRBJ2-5	TGCAGTGCCACCCCCCGTCAAGAGACCCAGTACTTC	CSATPRQETQYF
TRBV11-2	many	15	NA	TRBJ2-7	TGTGCCAGCAGCTTAGGTCAGGTGGGCCGCTACGAGCAGTACTTC	CASSLGQVGRYEQYF
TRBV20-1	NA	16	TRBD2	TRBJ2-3	TGCAGTGCTAGGGAGACTAGCGGGAGCCCCACAGATACGCAGTATTTT	CSARETSGSPTDTQYF
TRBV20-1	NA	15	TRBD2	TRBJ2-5	TGCAGTGCTAGTTCGGGACTAGCGGTCCAAGAGACCCAGTACTTC	CSASSGLAVQETQYF
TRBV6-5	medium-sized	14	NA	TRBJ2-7	TGTGCCAGCAGTTACTTCGGAGGGACCTACGAGCAGTACTTC	CASSYFGGTYEQYF
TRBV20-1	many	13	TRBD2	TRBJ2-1	TGCAGTGCTAGTCGGGGGGTCCAGAATGAGCAGTTCTTC	CSASRGVQNEQFF
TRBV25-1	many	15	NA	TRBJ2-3	TGTGCCAGCAGCATAGGGGGGGGTGGCACAGATACGCAGTATTTT	CASSIGGGGTDTQYF
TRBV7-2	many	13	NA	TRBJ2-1	TGTGCCAGCAGCTTAAAGTCCACCCATGAGCAGTTCTTC	CASSLKSTHEQFF
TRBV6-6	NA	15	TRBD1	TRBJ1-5	TGTGCCAGCAGGCCGACAGGGGGAGGCAATCAGCCCCAGCATTTT	CASRPTGGGNQPQHF
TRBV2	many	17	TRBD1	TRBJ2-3	TGTGCCAGCAGCCCCGGGGGGACAGGGGGCTTGGCAGATACGCAGTATTTT	CASSPGGTGGLADTQYF
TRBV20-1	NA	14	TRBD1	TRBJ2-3	TGCAGTGGTTCTGGGACAGGGGGCACAGATACGCAGTATTTT	CSGSGTGGTDTQYF